What follows is one TCR beta chain and its context. This clone was counted between two and nine times. Its antigen is still unknown. No base-level quality is on record; no much larger clone is a single base apart. The data stem from a study of blood T cell repertoires in COVID-19 (dated by TCRdb to about 2020). Context from the whole study: Samples covering the acute and convalescent phases of COVID-19 were provided by collaborators in the United States, Italy and Spain. The material from the prospective study consisted of cDNA or gDNA derived from T cells, B-cell-depleted T cells, or PBMCs. Deeply sampled blood TCRbeta repertoires from subjects exposed to, actively infected with, or recovered from COVID-19 were included in the dataset. A freely available public database, intended as a resource for researchers studying the immune response to SARS-CoV-2, is where the repertoires were released. Samples came from the ongoing ImmuneRACE study (first 160 participants) plus 1,254 subjects from 6 global collaborators. Nearly every sample came with metadata listing a de-identified subject ID, COVID-19 status, age in years and sex. HLA class I and class II types, where available, came from metadata supplied by the sample provider rather than from assay-based typing.

TCRbeta CDR3 regions were amplified from genomic DNA using the immunoSEQ Assay, a bias-controlled multiplex PCR. In the authors' own workflow: Within the assay, amplification of reference gene primers was used to estimate how many nucleated cells each sample contained. To quantify the absolute abundance of each unique TCRbeta CDR3 rearrangement, sequence reads were collapsed and filtered. For each sample, productive Simpson clonality was calculated by taking the square root of Simpson's diversity index across productive rearrangements. Drawn from immuneACCESS, this table holds only the in-frame rearrangements with V and J called that TCRdb kept. Clones are partly lost; checked studies trace under half to an unresolved V gene and leave the rest unexplained. For V, J and clone size, that table is used; D and trimming come from the DNA. This sample comprises 75,000 to 100,000 clones, around 90% of them detected only once. The ten largest clones capture roughly 4.5% of the sample.

The CDR1 and CDR2 encoded by the germline V gene are SNHLY and FYNNEI. CDR3 length: 18 amino acids, cysteine to phenylalanine. Just the 54-base CDR3 DNA is kept, in frame starting at base 1. From V the trimming removes 6 bases and from J it removes 4 bases, while the gene matches leave 15 bases of the junction unaccounted for. The paper as a whole reports these results and caveats: The quantity of clinical and demographic metadata differed by source and by participant and was supplied without curation.

The collaborating institutions used their own protocols to collect whole blood in K2EDTA tubes. For TCRbeta analysis, collaborators shipped samples in one of three forms: frozen whole blood, isolated PBMCs, or DNA extracted from either of those sample types. The receptor comes from a woman of 80 years or more with acute or convalescent COVID-19. Material for sequencing was peripheral blood. The rearrangement joined TRBV2 to TRBJ1-1; 12 bases in between match TRBD1. The DNA is as follows: TGTGCCAGCAGGGCCGGGACAGGGGGCTTAGTAACGGCCACTGAAGCTTTCTTT. Its translation is CASRAGTGGLVTATEAFF.